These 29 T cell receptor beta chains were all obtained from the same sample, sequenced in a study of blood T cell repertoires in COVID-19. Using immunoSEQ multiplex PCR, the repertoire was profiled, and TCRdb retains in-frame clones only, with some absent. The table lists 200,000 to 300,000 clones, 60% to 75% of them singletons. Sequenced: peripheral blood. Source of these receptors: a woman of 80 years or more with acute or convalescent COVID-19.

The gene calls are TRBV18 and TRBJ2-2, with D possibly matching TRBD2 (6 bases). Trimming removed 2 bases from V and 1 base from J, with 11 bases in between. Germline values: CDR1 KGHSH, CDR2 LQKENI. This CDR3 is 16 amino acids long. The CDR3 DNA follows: TGTGCCAGCTCACCAATGCTAGCGATGAACACCGGGGAGCTGTTTTTT. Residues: CASSPMLAMNTGELFF.

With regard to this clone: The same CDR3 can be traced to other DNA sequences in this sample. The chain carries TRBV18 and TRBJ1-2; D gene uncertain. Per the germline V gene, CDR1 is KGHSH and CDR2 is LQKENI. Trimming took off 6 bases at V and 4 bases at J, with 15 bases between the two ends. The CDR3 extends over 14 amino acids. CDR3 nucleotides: TGTGCCAGCTCCCCCCCCGGTCTGAGCTATGGCTACACCTTC. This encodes CASSPPGLSYGYTF.

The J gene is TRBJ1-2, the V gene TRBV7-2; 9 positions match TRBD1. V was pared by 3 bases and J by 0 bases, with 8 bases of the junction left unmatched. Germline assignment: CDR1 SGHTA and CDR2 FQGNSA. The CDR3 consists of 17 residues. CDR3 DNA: TGTGCCAGCAGCTTGCGCGGGACAGGGAAAGCTAACTATGGCTACACCTTC. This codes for CASSLRGTGKANYGYTF.

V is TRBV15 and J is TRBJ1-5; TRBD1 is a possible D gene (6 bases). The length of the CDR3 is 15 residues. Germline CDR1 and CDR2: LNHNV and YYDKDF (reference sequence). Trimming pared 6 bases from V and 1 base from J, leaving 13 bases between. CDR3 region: CATSKDRSSNQPQHF. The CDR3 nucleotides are TGTGCCACCAGTAAAGACAGGTCGAGCAATCAGCCCCAGCATTTT.

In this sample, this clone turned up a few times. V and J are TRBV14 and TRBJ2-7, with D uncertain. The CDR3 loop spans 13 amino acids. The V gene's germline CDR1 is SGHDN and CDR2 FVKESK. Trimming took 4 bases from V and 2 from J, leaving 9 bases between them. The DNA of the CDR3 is TGTGCCAGCAGCCCCCAACCGGCCTACGAGCAGTACTTC. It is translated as CASSPQPAYEQYF.

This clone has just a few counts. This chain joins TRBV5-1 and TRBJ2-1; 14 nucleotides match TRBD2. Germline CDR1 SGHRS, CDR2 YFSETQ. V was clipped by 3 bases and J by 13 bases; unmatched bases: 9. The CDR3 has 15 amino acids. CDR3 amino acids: CASSSGLAGAGPQFF. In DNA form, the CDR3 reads TGCGCCAGCAGCTCGGGACTAGCGGGAGCAGGACCCCAGTTCTTC.

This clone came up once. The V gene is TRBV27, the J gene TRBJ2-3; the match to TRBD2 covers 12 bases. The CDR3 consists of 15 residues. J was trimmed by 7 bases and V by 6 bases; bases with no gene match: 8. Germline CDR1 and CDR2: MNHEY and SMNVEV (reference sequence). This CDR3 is CASRLTSGSSNTQYF. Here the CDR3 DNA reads TGTGCCAGCAGACTGACTAGCGGGAGTTCCAATACGCAGTATTTT.

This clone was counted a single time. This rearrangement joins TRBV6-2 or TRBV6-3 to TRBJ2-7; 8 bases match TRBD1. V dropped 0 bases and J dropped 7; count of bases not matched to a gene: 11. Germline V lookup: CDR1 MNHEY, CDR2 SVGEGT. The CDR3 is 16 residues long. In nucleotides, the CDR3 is TGTGCCAGCAGTTACTCGGTAGACAGGGGAGGATATGAGCAGTACTTC. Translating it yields CASSYSVDRGGYEQYF.

CDR3 nucleotide sequence: TGTGCCAGCAGCACACCAGGACTGGAAGAGACCCAGTACTTC. It translates to CASSTPGLEETQYF. The rearrangement joins TRBV5-4 to TRBJ2-5, with D perhaps TRBD2 (5 bases). V lost 4 bases and J lost 3, with 13 bases in between. The CDR3 has 14 residues. Germline CDR1 SGHNT, CDR2 YYREEE (reference sequence).

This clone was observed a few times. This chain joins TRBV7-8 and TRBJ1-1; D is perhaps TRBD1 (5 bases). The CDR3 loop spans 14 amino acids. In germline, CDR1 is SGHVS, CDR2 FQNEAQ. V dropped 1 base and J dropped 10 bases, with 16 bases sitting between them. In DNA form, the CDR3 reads TGTGCCAGCAGCTTAGGAGTCCAGGGTAGGACAGCTTTCTTT. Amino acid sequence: CASSLGVQGRTAFF.

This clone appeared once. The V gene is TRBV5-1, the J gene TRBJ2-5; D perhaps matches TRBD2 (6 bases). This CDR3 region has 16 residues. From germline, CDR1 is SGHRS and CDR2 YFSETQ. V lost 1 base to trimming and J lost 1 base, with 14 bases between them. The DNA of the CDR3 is TGCGCCAGCAGCTTGAGTCGGAGGGGCAGCCAAGAGACCCAGTACTTC. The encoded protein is CASSLSRRGSQETQYF. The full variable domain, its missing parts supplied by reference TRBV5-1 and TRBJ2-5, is KAGVTQTPRYLIKTRGQQVTLSCSPISGHRSVSWYQQTPGQGLQFLFEYFSETQRNKGNFPGRFSGRQFSNSRSEMNVSTLELGDSALYLCASSLSRRGSQETQYFGPGTRLLVL.

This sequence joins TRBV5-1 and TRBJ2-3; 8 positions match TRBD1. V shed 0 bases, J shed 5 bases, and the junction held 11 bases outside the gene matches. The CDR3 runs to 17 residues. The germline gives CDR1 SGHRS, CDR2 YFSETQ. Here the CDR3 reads CASSLAPGGPMGDTQYF. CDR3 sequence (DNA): TGCGCCAGCAGCTTGGCCCCAGGGGGCCCAATGGGAGATACGCAGTATTTT.

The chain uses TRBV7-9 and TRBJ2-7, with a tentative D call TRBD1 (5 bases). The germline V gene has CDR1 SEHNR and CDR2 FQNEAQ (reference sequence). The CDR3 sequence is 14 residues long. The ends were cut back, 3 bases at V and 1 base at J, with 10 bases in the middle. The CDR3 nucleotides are TGTGCCAGCAGCTTGCAGGGCGTATCCTACGAGCAGTACTTC. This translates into CASSLQGVSYEQYF.

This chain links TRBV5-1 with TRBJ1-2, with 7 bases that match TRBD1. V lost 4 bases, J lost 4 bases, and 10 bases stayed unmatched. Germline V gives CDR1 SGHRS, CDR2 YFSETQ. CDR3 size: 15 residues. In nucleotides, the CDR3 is TGCGCCAGCAGCAAAGATTCCGGGACAGCCTATGGCTACACCTTC. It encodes CASSKDSGTAYGYTF.

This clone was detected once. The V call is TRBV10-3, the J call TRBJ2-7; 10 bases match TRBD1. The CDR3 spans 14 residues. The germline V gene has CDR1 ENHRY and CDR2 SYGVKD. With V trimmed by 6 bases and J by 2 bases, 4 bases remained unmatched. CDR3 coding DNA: TGTGCCATCAGGGCGGGACAGGGGACCTACGAGCAGTACTTC. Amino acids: CAIRAGQGTYEQYF.

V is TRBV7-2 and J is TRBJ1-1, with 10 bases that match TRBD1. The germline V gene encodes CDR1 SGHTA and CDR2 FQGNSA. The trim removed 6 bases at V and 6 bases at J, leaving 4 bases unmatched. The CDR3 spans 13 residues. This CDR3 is CASSRQGAPEAFF. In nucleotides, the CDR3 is TGTGCCAGCAGTCGACAGGGGGCCCCTGAAGCTTTCTTT. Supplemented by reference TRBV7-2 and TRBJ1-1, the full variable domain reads GAGVSQSPSNKVTEKGKDVELRCDPISGHTALYWYRQSLGQGLEFLIYFQGNSAPDKSGLPSDRFSAERTGGSVSTLTIQRTQQEDSAVYLCASSRQGAPEAFFGQGTRLTVV.

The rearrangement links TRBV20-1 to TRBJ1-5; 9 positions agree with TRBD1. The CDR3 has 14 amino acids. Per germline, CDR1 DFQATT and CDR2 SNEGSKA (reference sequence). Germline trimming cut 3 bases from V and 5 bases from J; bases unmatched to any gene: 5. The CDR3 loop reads CSASSGQGDQPQHF. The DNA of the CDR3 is TGCAGTGCTAGTTCGGGACAGGGCGATCAGCCCCAGCATTTT.

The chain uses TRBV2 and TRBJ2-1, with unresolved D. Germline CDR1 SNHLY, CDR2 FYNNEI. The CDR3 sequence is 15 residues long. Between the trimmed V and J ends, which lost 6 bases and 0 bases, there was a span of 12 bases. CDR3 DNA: TGTGCCAGCAGCCCGCAGGTCCACTCCTACAATGAGCAGTTCTTC. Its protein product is CASSPQVHSYNEQFF. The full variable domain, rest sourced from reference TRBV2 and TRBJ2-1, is EPEVTQTPSHQVTQMGQEVILRCVPISNHLYFYWYRQILGQKVEFLVSFYNNEISEKSEIFDDQFSVERPDGSNFTLKIRSTKLEDSAMYFCASSPQVHSYNEQFFGPGTRLTVL.

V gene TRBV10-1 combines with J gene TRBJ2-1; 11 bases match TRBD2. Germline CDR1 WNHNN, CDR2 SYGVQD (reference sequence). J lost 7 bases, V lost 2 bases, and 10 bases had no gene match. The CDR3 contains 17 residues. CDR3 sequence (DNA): TGCGCCAGCAGTGAGAATTTTCTAGCGGGAGGTAGAAATGAGCAGTTCTTC. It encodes CASSENFLAGGRNEQFF.

CDR3 region: CASSRTGGPYEQYF. The CDR3, as DNA: TGTGCCAGCAGTCGGACAGGGGGGCCCTACGAGCAGTACTTC. The V call is TRBV6-6, the J call TRBJ2-7, with 10 bases aligning to TRBD1. CDR1 and CDR2 (germline): MNHNY, SVGAGI (reference sequence). Unmatched junction bases numbered 3, after V lost 5 bases and J lost 2 bases. The CDR3 totals 14 residues.

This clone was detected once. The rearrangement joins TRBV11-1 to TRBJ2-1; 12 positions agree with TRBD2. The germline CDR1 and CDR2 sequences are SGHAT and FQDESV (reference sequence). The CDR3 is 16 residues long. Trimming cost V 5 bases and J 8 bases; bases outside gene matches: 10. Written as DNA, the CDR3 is TGTGCCAGCAGCCGCCGGGGACTAGCGGGTGTGGATGAGCAGTTCTTC. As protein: CASSRRGLAGVDEQFF.

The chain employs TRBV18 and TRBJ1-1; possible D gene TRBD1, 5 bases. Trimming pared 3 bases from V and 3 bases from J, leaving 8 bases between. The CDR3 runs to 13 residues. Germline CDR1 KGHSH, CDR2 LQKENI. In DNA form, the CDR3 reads TGTGCCAGCTCACCCGAACAGGACACTGAAGCTTTCTTT. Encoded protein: CASSPEQDTEAFF. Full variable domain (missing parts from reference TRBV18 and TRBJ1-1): NAGVMQNPRHLVRRRGQEARLRCSPMKGHSHVYWYRQLPEEGLKFMVYLQKENIIDESGMPKERFSAEFPKEGPSILRIQQVVRGDSAAYFCASSPEQDTEAFFGQGTRLTVV.

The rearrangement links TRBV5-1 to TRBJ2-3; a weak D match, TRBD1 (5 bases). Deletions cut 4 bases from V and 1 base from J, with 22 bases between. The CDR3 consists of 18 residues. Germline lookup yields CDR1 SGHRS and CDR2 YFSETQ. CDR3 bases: TGCGCCAGCAGCCCGAACGTCCGGATGGGGCCGGGCACAGATACGCAGTATTTT. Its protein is CASSPNVRMGPGTDTQYF. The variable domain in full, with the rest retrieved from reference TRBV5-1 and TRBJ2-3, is KAGVTQTPRYLIKTRGQQVTLSCSPISGHRSVSWYQQTPGQGLQFLFEYFSETQRNKGNFPGRFSGRQFSNSRSEMNVSTLELGDSALYLCASSPNVRMGPGTDTQYFGPGTRLTVL.

The CDR3 DNA reads as TGTGCCAGCAGTTTTGTGGCTAGCGGTCCCGCGGGTGAGCAGTTCTTC. It specifies CASSFVASGPAGEQFF. The chain is built from TRBV27 and TRBJ2-1; 7 nucleotides line up with TRBD2. V was clipped by 3 bases and J by 9 bases; unmatched bases: 14. Germline V gene data show CDR1 as MNHEY and CDR2 as SMNVEV (reference sequence). The CDR3 sequence is 16 residues long.

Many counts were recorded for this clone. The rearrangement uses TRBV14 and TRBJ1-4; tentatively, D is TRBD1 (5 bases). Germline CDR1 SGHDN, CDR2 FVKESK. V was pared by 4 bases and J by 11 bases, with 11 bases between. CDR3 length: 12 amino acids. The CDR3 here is CASSPSGRKLFF. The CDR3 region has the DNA TGTGCCAGCAGCCCCTCAGGGAGGAAACTGTTTTTT.

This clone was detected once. CDR3 sequence reads: CASSGGGYGYTF. The CDR3 region has the DNA TGTGCCAGCAGCGGCGGGGGCTATGGCTACACCTTC. The chain is built from TRBV11-2 and TRBJ1-2; tentative D call: TRBD1 (5 bases). The V gene lost 5 bases and the J gene lost 4 bases, with 8 bases spanning the gap. Germline V gives CDR1 SGHAT, CDR2 FQNNGV. The CDR3 has 12 amino acids. Supplemented by reference TRBV11-2 and TRBJ1-2, the full variable domain reads EAGVAQSPRYKIIEKRQSVAFWCNPISGHATLYWYQQILGQGPKLLIQFQNNGVVDDSQLPKDRFSAERLKGVDSTLKIQPAKLEDSAVYLCASSGGGYGYTFGSGTRLTVV.

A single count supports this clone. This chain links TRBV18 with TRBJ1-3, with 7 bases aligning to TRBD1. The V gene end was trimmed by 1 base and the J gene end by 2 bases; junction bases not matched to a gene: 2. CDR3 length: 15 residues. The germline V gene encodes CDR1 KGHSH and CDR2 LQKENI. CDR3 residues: CASSPLDRAGNTIYF. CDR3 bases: TGTGCCAGCTCACCACTTGACAGGGCTGGAAACACCATATATTTT.

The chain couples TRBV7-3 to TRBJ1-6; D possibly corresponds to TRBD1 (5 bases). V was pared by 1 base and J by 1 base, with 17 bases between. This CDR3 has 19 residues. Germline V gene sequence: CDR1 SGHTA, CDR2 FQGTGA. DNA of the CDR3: TGTGCCAGCAGCTTAAGTGGCGGGGCAGGGAGGTCCTATAATTCACCCCTCCACTTT. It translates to CASSLSGGAGRSYNSPLHF.

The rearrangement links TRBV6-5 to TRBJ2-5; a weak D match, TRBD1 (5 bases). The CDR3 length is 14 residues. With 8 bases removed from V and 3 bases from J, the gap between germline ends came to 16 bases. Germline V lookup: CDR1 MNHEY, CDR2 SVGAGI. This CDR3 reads CASVRTPSEETQYF. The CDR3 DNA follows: TGTGCCAGCGTCCGGACACCTTCCGAAGAGACCCAGTACTTC.